Shown below are 14 T cell receptor beta chains from a single sample sequenced in a study of OX40 agonist ivuxolimab in advanced cancers. Using immunoSEQ multiplex PCR, the repertoire was profiled, and TCRdb retains in-frame clones only, with some absent. The sample holds approximately 100,000 clones; 90% are singletons and the top ten take about 0.31%. The sequences come from CD4+ or CD8+ T cells sorted from blood, collected in a trial of the OX40 agonist ivuxolimab. Every receptor here comes from an adult with an advanced solid tumor such as melanoma, head and neck, liver or kidney cancer.

The rearrangement joins TRBV20-1 to TRBJ2-7, with D possibly being TRBD1 (5 bases). The CDR3 covers 11 residues. The V gene lost 5 bases and the J gene lost 3 bases, with 8 bases spanning the gap. Germline CDR1 reads DFQATT; CDR2 reads SNEGSKA (reference sequence). CDR3 in DNA: TGCAGTGCTGCGACAGACTACGAGCAGTACTTC. Amino acid sequence: CSAATDYEQYF.

V usage is TRBV2 and J usage is TRBJ1-1; D perhaps matches TRBD1 (5 bases). CDR1 SNHLY and CDR2 FYNNEI come from the germline V gene. The CDR3 contains 13 residues. Trimming left V 4 bases short and J 1 base short, with 7 bases between. CDR3 residues: CASSVGENTEAFF. For the CDR3, the DNA is TGTGCCAGCAGTGTAGGGGAGAACACTGAAGCTTTCTTT.

The CDR3 DNA sequence: TGCGCCAGCAGCCAAGCAGGGGACGGCACAGATACGCAGTATTTT. This encodes CASSQAGDGTDTQYF. The chain is built from TRBV4-1 and TRBJ2-3, with a possible D match to TRBD1 (6 bases). V lost 1 base, J lost 1 base, and 9 bases lay in between. Looked up from germline, CDR1 is MGHRA and CDR2 is YSYEKL. There are 15 residues in the CDR3.

This clone was seen only once. The chain uses TRBV21-1 and TRBJ2-1; the table's D gene call, TRBD2, was not cross checked with the DNA. TRBV21-1 is tagged as a pseudogene. The CDR3 is 16 amino acids. CDR3 protein: CASSNPGLGTYNEQFF. The CDR3 bases are TGTGCCAGCAGCAACCCGGGACTAGGGACTTACAATGAGCAGTTCTTC.

This clone was seen a single time. The chain couples TRBV9 to TRBJ1-4; 10 bases map to TRBD1. With V trimmed by 0 bases and J by 5 bases, 4 bases remained unmatched. The CDR3 is 16 residues long. The germline V gene encodes CDR1 SGDLS and CDR2 YYNGEE. The CDR3 sequence is CASSVDLGQGNEKLFF. The CDR3 DNA reads as TGTGCCAGCAGCGTAGATCTGGGACAGGGGAATGAAAAACTGTTTTTT. Variable domain in full (rest from reference TRBV9 and TRBJ1-4): DSGVTQTPKHLITATGQRVTLRCSPRSGDLSVYWYQQSLDQGLQFLIQYYNGEERAKGNILERFSAQQFPDLHSELNLSSLELGDSALYFCASSVDLGQGNEKLFFGSGTQLSVL.

The chain is built from TRBV18 and TRBJ2-3; 11 nucleotides align to TRBD2. This CDR3 has 16 residues. In germline, CDR1 is KGHSH, CDR2 LQKENI. V was clipped by 4 bases and J by 5 bases; unmatched bases: 8. The CDR3 DNA is TGTGCCAGCTCACTTAAACTAGCGGGAGAAGGAGATACGCAGTATTTT. This gives the protein CASSLKLAGEGDTQYF. The complete variable domain, with remaining parts taken from reference TRBV18 and TRBJ2-3, reads NAGVMQNPRHLVRRRGQEARLRCSPMKGHSHVYWYRQLPEEGLKFMVYLQKENIIDESGMPKERFSAEFPKEGPSILRIQQVVRGDSAAYFCASSLKLAGEGDTQYFGPGTRLTVL.

J is TRBJ1-2 and V is TRBV6-6; 7 bases agree with TRBD1. J lost 0 bases, V lost 2 bases, and 0 bases had no gene match. The CDR3 consists of 14 residues. Germline V gene lookup returns CDR1 MNHNY and CDR2 SVGAGI (reference sequence). The CDR3 sequence is CASSYGTANYGYTF. The CDR3 DNA reads as TGTGCCAGCAGTTACGGGACAGCTAACTATGGCTACACCTTC.

The chain employs TRBV5-1 and TRBJ2-5; possibly TRBD1 for D (6 bases). V lost 0 bases, J lost 4 bases, and 13 bases lay in between. The CDR3 has 15 residues. Germline-derived CDR1 and CDR2 are SGHRS and YFSETQ. In nucleotides, the CDR3 is TGCGCCAGCAGCTTGGGGTACGGGACAAGAGAGACCCAGTACTTC. The encoded protein is CASSLGYGTRETQYF.

Worth noting for this clone: Distinct nucleotide sequences in the sample also encode this CDR3. J is TRBJ1-5 and V is TRBV4-2; D remains unclear. V lost 0 bases, J lost 0 bases, and 9 bases lay in between. The CDR3 covers 16 residues. The germline V gene has CDR1 LGHNA and CDR2 YNFKEQ. CDR3: CASSQDPGNSNQPQHF. CDR3 bases: TGTGCCAGCAGCCAAGATCCCGGTAATAGCAATCAGCCCCAGCATTTT.

This clone has a single count. The V call is TRBV6-6, the J call TRBJ2-1; 7 nucleotides match TRBD2. CDR1 is MNHNY and CDR2 is SVGAGI in the germline V gene (reference sequence). The CDR3 length is 16 residues. After removal of 4 bases from V and 5 bases from J, the junction contained 11 bases not matched to a gene. CDR3: CASSSLGRVGDNEQFF. CDR3 nucleotide sequence: TGTGCCAGCAGTTCTCTTGGGAGGGTGGGGGACAATGAGCAGTTCTTC.

This chain joins TRBV29-1 and TRBJ1-5; D is unclear. Germline assignment: CDR1 SQVTM and CDR2 ANQGSEA. The CDR3 has 14 amino acids. With 4 bases removed from V and 0 bases from J, the gap between germline ends came to 10 bases. The DNA for the CDR3 is TGCAGCGTTGCGGTAACTAATAGCAATCAGCCCCAGCATTTT. Protein product: CSVAVTNSNQPQHF.

The J gene is TRBJ2-7, the V gene TRBV10-1; TRBD2 matches at 11 bases. V lost 7 bases, J lost 7 bases, and 12 bases stayed unmatched. The CDR3 runs 15 residues. Germline V lookup: CDR1 WNHNN, CDR2 SYGVQD (reference sequence). The CDR3 protein is CASIEGTSGAGEQYF. The CDR3 DNA sequence: TGCGCCAGCATCGAGGGGACTAGCGGAGCTGGGGAGCAGTACTTC.

The chain links TRBV5-1 to TRBJ1-3, with TRBD1 matching 7 bases. Looked up from germline, CDR1 is SGHRS and CDR2 is YFSETQ. The V gene end was trimmed by 4 bases and the J gene end by 0 bases; junction bases not matched to a gene: 7. The CDR3 covers 16 residues. DNA of the CDR3: TGCGCCAGCAGCCCAAGGACAGGACCCTCTGGAAACACCATATATTTT. Translation: CASSPRTGPSGNTIYF.

The J gene is TRBJ2-7, the V gene TRBV28, with D perhaps TRBD2 (6 bases). V lost 5 bases and J lost 3, with 14 bases in between. There are 14 residues in the CDR3. Germline CDR1 MDHEN, CDR2 SYDVKM. The CDR3, as DNA: TGTGCCAGCAGTGGGGCGGGACCGGTCTACGAGCAGTACTTC. It encodes CASSGAGPVYEQYF.